The 14 T cell receptor beta chains below all came from one sample that was sequenced in a study of control samples from healthy donors and cancer patients. The repertoire was sequenced with immunoSEQ multiplex PCR; TCRdb's copy has only in-frame clones and lacks some. The profile shows just under 100,000 clones, over 90% of them singletons. Sequencing was carried out using blood. These receptors originate from a man in his late teens or twenties in good health.

The chain couples TRBV14 to TRBJ2-4; weak D call: TRBD1 (6 bases). The V end was cut by 2 bases, the J end by 4 bases, with 15 bases between. There are 16 residues in the CDR3. Germline lookup yields CDR1 SGHDN and CDR2 FVKESK. The CDR3 spells CASSQTTGLLKNIQYF. The CDR3, as DNA: TGTGCCAGCAGCCAAACCACAGGGTTGTTGAAAAACATTCAGTACTTC.

The count of this clone is one. The rearrangement joins TRBV19 to TRBJ1-1, with 8 bases that match TRBD1. V was clipped by 7 bases and J by 1 base; unmatched bases: 8. In germline, CDR1 is LNHDA, CDR2 SQIVND (reference sequence). The CDR3 sequence is 15 residues long. CDR3 sequence (DNA): TGTGCCAGTACCCCAGGGACAGGCGAGAACACTGAAGCTTTCTTT. This translates into CASTPGTGENTEAFF. Filled out from reference TRBV19 and TRBJ1-1, the complete variable domain reads DGGITQSPKYLFRKEGQNVTLSCEQNLNHDAMYWYRQDPGQGLRLIYYSQIVNDFQKGDIAEGYSVSREKKESFPLTVTSAQKNPTAFYLCASTPGTGENTEAFFGQGTRLTVV.

The chain carries TRBV9 and TRBJ1-1, with D uncertain. V dropped 4 bases and J dropped 1 base, with 14 bases sitting between them. This CDR3 has 15 amino acids. CDR1 and CDR2 from the germline V gene are SGDLS and YYNGEE. This CDR3 reads CASSPPRSWNTEAFF. The CDR3, as DNA: TGTGCCAGCAGCCCCCCTCGGTCATGGAACACTGAAGCTTTCTTT.

The chain couples TRBV6-6 to TRBJ2-3; 7 bases line up with TRBD2. The CDR3 contains 16 residues. V dropped 2 bases and J dropped 0; count of bases not matched to a gene: 5. Looked up from germline, CDR1 is MNHNY and CDR2 is SVGAGI (reference sequence). CDR3 amino acids: CASSYTLAESTDTQYF. Written as DNA, the CDR3 is TGTGCCAGCAGTTACACCCTAGCGGAGAGCACAGATACGCAGTATTTT.

The V and J genes are TRBV18 and TRBJ1-4, with 7 bases aligning to TRBD1. V gave up 3 bases and J gave up 6 bases; unmatched junction bases: 4. Germline CDR1 KGHSH, CDR2 LQKENI. The CDR3 runs to 14 residues. The CDR3 nucleotides are TGTGCCAGCTCACCGGGACAGTGGGATGAAAAACTGTTTTTT. Its protein is CASSPGQWDEKLFF.

The chain employs TRBV6-1 and TRBJ2-7; 9 bases map to TRBD1. This CDR3 is built from 15 residues. Germline loops: CDR1 MNHNS, CDR2 SASEGT. J gave up 1 base and V 0 bases, and 1 base lay outside the gene matches. CDR3 protein: CASSEAGTGSYEQYF. The CDR3 coding sequence is TGTGCCAGCAGTGAAGCCGGGACAGGGTCCTACGAGCAGTACTTC.

The rearrangement links TRBV5-6 to TRBJ1-4, with D possibly being TRBD1 (5 bases). The CDR3 consists of 16 residues. V dropped 0 bases and J dropped 4 bases, with 13 bases sitting between them. Germline V gene sequence: CDR1 SGHDT, CDR2 YYEEEE. CDR3 nucleotides: TGTGCCAGCAGCTTGGAGAAAGGGGACTTTAATGAAAAACTGTTTTTT. This codes for CASSLEKGDFNEKLFF.

The CDR3 DNA follows: TGTGCCAGCAGTGACGGGGCGTGGAATCAGCCCCAGCATTTT. Its translation: CASSDGAWNQPQHF. The chain links TRBV2 to TRBJ1-5; D is perhaps TRBD1 (5 bases). The CDR3 is 14 amino acids. Between the trimmed V and J ends, which lost 3 bases and 4 bases, there was a span of 10 bases. Looked up from germline, CDR1 is SNHLY and CDR2 is FYNNEI.

CDR3 protein: CASSDVRRDGAFF. The CDR3, as DNA: TGTGCCAGCAGTGACGTCAGGAGGGACGGAGCTTTCTTT. The chain carries TRBV2 and TRBJ1-1; D possibly corresponds to TRBD1 (5 bases). Trimming took 3 bases from V and 10 from J, leaving 15 bases between them. This CDR3 is 13 amino acids long. CDR1 SNHLY and CDR2 FYNNEI come from the germline V gene.

V usage is TRBV3-1 (or the pseudogene TRBV3-2) and J usage is TRBJ1-1; the D gene is possibly TRBD1 (6 bases). CDR3 length equals 16 residues. Trimming cost V 3 bases and J 3 bases, with 17 bases left between them. Germline assignment: CDR1 LGHDT and CDR2 YNNKEL (reference sequence). This CDR3 is CASSQGRGAMDTEAFF. In DNA form, the CDR3 reads TGTGCCAGCAGCCAGGGACGGGGGGCGATGGACACTGAAGCTTTCTTT.

The genes are TRBV20-1 and TRBJ1-6; D is ambiguous. V lost 3 bases to trimming and J lost 11 bases, with 20 bases between them. Germline lookup yields CDR1 DFQATT and CDR2 SNEGSKA (reference sequence). CDR3 length: 15 amino acids. The CDR3 nucleotides are TGCAGTGCTAGTTCAGAGGCACATCGTTTAGCACCCCTCCACTTT. Its translation is CSASSEAHRLAPLHF.

This sequence joins TRBV3-1 (or the pseudogene TRBV3-2) and TRBJ1-6; no clear D gene. The CDR3 runs 13 residues. V shed 5 bases and J shed 14 bases, with 16 bases lying between them. The germline V gene has CDR1 LGHDT and CDR2 YNNKEL (reference sequence). This chain's CDR3 is CASSDRSGRALHF. The DNA for the CDR3 is TGTGCCAGCAGCGACCGCTCGGGCCGAGCCCTCCACTTT.

V is TRBV19 and J is TRBJ1-3, with D unresolved. CDR3 size: 17 residues. V was clipped by 4 bases and J by 0 bases, with 16 bases between them. CDR1 is LNHDA, CDR2 SQIVND, per germline (reference sequence). This CDR3 reads CASSTRERISSGNTIYF. The CDR3 nucleotides are TGTGCCAGTAGTACTCGGGAAAGGATATCCTCTGGAAACACCATATATTTT.

The chain uses TRBV5-4 and TRBJ2-3; the match to TRBD1 covers 7 bases. Unmatched junction bases numbered 7, after V lost 4 bases and J lost 2 bases. CDR3 length: 15 residues. The germline CDR1 and CDR2 sequences are SGHNT and YYREEE (reference sequence). The DNA of the CDR3 is TGTGCCAGCAGCCAGCCGGGACAGCTCACAGATACGCAGTATTTT. The encoded protein is CASSQPGQLTDTQYF.